These T cell receptor beta chains were read from a single sample in a study of T cell changes during pregnancy in multiple sclerosis. The table came from immunoSEQ multiplex PCR; TCRdb's copy has only in-frame clones and leaves some out. The sample consists of about 76,000 clones, roughly nine tenths of them appearing once. Sequenced here: peripheral blood, sampled in the first trimester of pregnancy. The receptors stem from a female donor in good health, enrolled as a control in a pregnancy study. Each CDR3 is given with its conserved first and last residue. A D gene is named only where the DNA matches it firmly. Clone size appears in some rows only: once, few, many, or a class for an expanded clone.

clone size,J gene,D gene,V gene,CDR3 DNA,CDR3 protein
-,TRBJ2-7,-,TRBV5-1,TGCGCCAGCAGAAAAACCGACGACCGGGCCTACGAGCAGTACTTC,CASRKTDDRAYEQYF
few,TRBJ1-5,-,TRBV5-6,TGTGCCAGCAGCTTAACTCCCGATCAGCCCCAGCATTTT,CASSLTPDQPQHF
-,TRBJ2-7,TRBD1,TRBV5-4,TGTGCCAGCAGTTTTGACAGGGACTACGAGCAGTACTTC,CASSFDRDYEQYF
-,TRBJ1-4,TRBD1,TRBV7-8,TGTGCCAGCAGCCCGTCGGACAGGGGGATGGAAAAACTGTTTTTT,CASSPSDRGMEKLFF
-,TRBJ2-2,TRBD1,TRBV15,TGTGCCACCAGCAGAAGACAGGGGGCAAGCGGGGAGCTGTTTTTT,CATSRRQGASGELFF
once,TRBJ2-5,TRBD1,TRBV7-2,TGTGCCAGCAGGGTACAGGGGAAAGCGGAGACCCAGTACTTC,CASRVQGKAETQYF
-,TRBJ2-2,-,TRBV18,TGTGCCAGCTCACCACAGAGAGGCCGGGGCACCGGGGAGCTGTTTTTT,CASSPQRGRGTGELFF
-,TRBJ2-3,TRBD2,TRBV18,TGTGCCAGCTCACCACTAGGGACTATGAGCACAGATACGCAGTATTTT,CASSPLGTMSTDTQYF
-,TRBJ2-3,TRBD2,TRBV5-1,TGCGCCAGCAGCTTGGCCATACTAGCGGCTTTCACAGATACGCAGTATTTT,CASSLAILAAFTDTQYF
-,TRBJ1-5,-,TRBV5-1,TGCGCCAGCAGCCTCCAACCAGGCCCGAATCAGCCCCAGCATTTT,CASSLQPGPNQPQHF
-,TRBJ2-7,-,TRBV5-1,TGCGCCAGCAGCGTAACTAGCTCTACACGAGAGTTTTACGAGCAGTACTTC,CASSVTSSTREFYEQYF
-,TRBJ2-7,-,TRBV6-6,TGTGCTTCCGGCGTGGTCAGGCCCTCCTACGAGCAGTACTTC,CASGVVRPSYEQYF
-,TRBJ2-1,-,TRBV5-1,TGCGCCAGCAGGGAGGCACAGAGCTCCTACAATGAGCAGTTCTTC,CASREAQSSYNEQFF
-,TRBJ1-1,-,TRBV29-1,TGCAGCGTTTGTACAGGGTCGAACACTGAAGCTTTCTTT,CSVCTGSNTEAFF
-,TRBJ1-1,-,TRBV7-9,TGTGCCAGCAGCTTAGTAGCAGGGTTTATTGATGAAGCTTTCTTT,CASSLVAGFIDEAFF
-,TRBJ2-1,TRBD2,TRBV27,TGTGCCAGCAGTTCCTGGGCTAGCGGGAGTAATGAGCAGTTCTTC,CASSSWASGSNEQFF
-,TRBJ2-2,TRBD1,TRBV27,TGTGCCAGCAGTTTCAGGACAGGGGCACGAACCGGGGAGCTGTTTTTT,CASSFRTGARTGELFF
-,TRBJ1-5,-,TRBV5-6,TGTGCCAGCAGCTACTTTAGAGCCAATCAGCCCCAGCATTTT,CASSYFRANQPQHF
-,TRBJ2-7,TRBD1,TRBV6-1,TGTGCCAGCAGTGTGGACAGGGGGCACTACGAGCAGTACTTC,CASSVDRGHYEQYF
-,TRBJ2-3,-,TRBV6-4,TGTGCCAGCAGCGAGGGAACTAGCACAGATACGCAGTATTTT,CASSEGTSTDTQYF
-,TRBJ2-3,TRBD2,TRBV13,TGTGCCAGCAGCTTAGTGAGCGGGAGGGCCTTGGATACGCAGTATTTT,CASSLVSGRALDTQYF
once,TRBJ1-5,-,TRBV4-1,TGCGCCAGCAGCCAGGGTTTTGGGCATCAGCCCCAGCATTTT,CASSQGFGHQPQHF
-,TRBJ2-1,-,TRBV7-2,TGTGCCAGCAGCTTAGCGTTACGGGGAGAGCAGTTCTTC,CASSLALRGEQFF
-,TRBJ1-2,TRBD1,TRBV28,TGTGCCAGCAGTTCCGGACAGGGAATTGGTGGCTACACCTTC,CASSSGQGIGGYTF
-,TRBJ2-3,TRBD2,TRBV4-2,TGTGCCAGCAGCCAACGAGGACTAGCGTCTAGCACAGATACGCAGTATTTT,CASSQRGLASSTDTQYF
once,TRBJ2-5,-,TRBV5-1,TGCGCCAGCAGGTGGTGGGGCGAGACCCAGTACTTC,CASRWWGETQYF
-,TRBJ1-4,-,TRBV4-1,TGCGCCAGCAGCCTCCTGGGTATTGGGAGGGTCGAAAAACTGTTTTTT,CASSLLGIGRVEKLFF
-,TRBJ1-6,-,TRBV6-1,TGTGCCAGCAGTGAAAGGGAGAATTCACCCCTCCACTTT,CASSERENSPLHF
-,TRBJ2-1,-,TRBV4-1,TGCGCCAGCAGCCAAGATTCTATTAGCCCCTACAATGAGCAGTTCTTC,CASSQDSISPYNEQFF
-,TRBJ2-1,TRBD2,TRBV5-4,TGTGCCAGCAGCTCACAGACTAGCGATAATGAGCAGTTCTTC,CASSSQTSDNEQFF
-,TRBJ2-7,TRBD1,TRBV6-5,TGTGCCAGCAGTTACAGCCAGACAGGGACCTACGAGCAGTACTTC,CASSYSQTGTYEQYF
-,TRBJ2-6,-,TRBV15,TGTGCCACCAGCAGAGATGGGTCCTGGACTCCTGGGGCCAACGTCCTGACTTTC,CATSRDGSWTPGANVLTF
-,TRBJ1-1,-,TRBV18,TGTGCCAGCTCACCACGTGAGGCTTTCTTT,CASSPREAFF
-,TRBJ1-2,TRBD1,TRBV14,TGTGCCAGCAGCCAAGATCTGCGGACAGGGACTGGCTACACCTTC,CASSQDLRTGTGYTF
-,TRBJ2-3,TRBD1,TRBV6-6,TGTGCCAGCAGAGGGGACAGGGGCCGCACAGATACGCAGTATTTT,CASRGDRGRTDTQYF
-,TRBJ2-5,TRBD1,TRBV28,TGTGCCAGCGGGAACTGGACAGGGGAGTTGGAGACCCAGTACTTC,CASGNWTGELETQYF
-,TRBJ2-5,-,TRBV29-1,TGCAGCGTTGGCCCCTCCGCGGCGGAAGAGACCCAGTACTTC,CSVGPSAAEETQYF
-,TRBJ1-2,TRBD1,TRBV4-2,TGTGCCAGCAGCCAAGTGGATACAGGGGCCTATGGCTACACCTTC,CASSQVDTGAYGYTF
-,TRBJ1-4,-,TRBV11-1,TGTGCCAGCAGCTTCTCATTACAGCCCAATGAAAAACTGTTTTTT,CASSFSLQPNEKLFF
-,TRBJ2-2,-,TRBV4-1,TGCGCCAGCAGCCAAGATGGAGGGGGGGCCGGGGAGCTGTTTTTT,CASSQDGGGAGELFF
-,TRBJ2-1,TRBD2,TRBV19,TGTGCCAGTAGTACCGGGACTAGTGTTTTGGATGAGCAGTTCTTC,CASSTGTSVLDEQFF
-,TRBJ2-2,TRBD2,TRBV28,TGTGCCAGCACCCTAGGACTAGCGGGTAACACCGGGGAGCTGTTTTTT,CASTLGLAGNTGELFF
-,TRBJ2-7,TRBD2,TRBV4-1,TGCGCCAGCAGCCAACTAACTAGCGGGAGCTACGAGCAGTACTTC,CASSQLTSGSYEQYF
-,TRBJ1-4,TRBD1,TRBV7-9,TGTGCCAGCAGCCTCGGACAGGGGCCTAATGAAAAACTGTTTTTT,CASSLGQGPNEKLFF
-,TRBJ2-1,TRBD2,TRBV27,TGTGCCAGCAGTTTATCGCGGGAGAGGAGGGAGCAGTTCTTC,CASSLSRERREQFF
-,TRBJ2-2,TRBD1,TRBV13,TGTGCCAGCAGTTTCCAACAGGGGGCGGGCACCGGGGAGCTGTTTTTT,CASSFQQGAGTGELFF
-,TRBJ2-1,TRBD2,TRBV18,TGTGCCAGCTCACCAATGACTAGCGGGAGGACCCACAATGAGCAGTTCTTC,CASSPMTSGRTHNEQFF
-,TRBJ2-2,-,TRBV27,TGTGCCAGCAGGGAGACGGGACTTTTCGGGGAGCTGTTTTTT,CASRETGLFGELFF
once,TRBJ2-3,-,TRBV11-3,TGTGCCAGCAGCCCCCCTAGCACAGATACGCAGTATTTT,CASSPPSTDTQYF
once,TRBJ2-1,-,TRBV5-5,TGTGCCAGCAGCCTCAAGGGGCCCTTATACAATGAGCAGTTCTTC,CASSLKGPLYNEQFF
-,TRBJ2-7,TRBD2,TRBV19,TGTGCCAGTAGTATATCAGTGCGGGAGCCCCACGAGCAGTACTTC,CASSISVREPHEQYF
-,TRBJ2-7,TRBD2,TRBV27,TGTGCCAGCAGTGGACTAGCGGGTTACGAGCAGTACTTC,CASSGLAGYEQYF
-,TRBJ1-1,-,TRBV9,TGTGCCAGCAGCGTTGGAGGGAGCACTGAAGCTTTCTTT,CASSVGGSTEAFF
-,TRBJ1-5,-,TRBV2,TGTGCCAGCAGCGTAAGTAGAGATCAGCCCCAGCATTTT,CASSVSRDQPQHF